This T cell receptor (beta chain) was recorded in a study of OX40 agonist ivuxolimab in advanced cancers. Study at large: Clinicians treated patients with ivuxolimab, an agonistic anti-OX40 (CD134) antibody. Three individuals attained partial responses, comprising one hepatocellular carcinoma case and two cutaneous melanoma cases.

The study, taken as a whole, reports: The average count of expanded clones was higher among CD8+ T cells than among CD4+. Circulating CD4+ and CD8+ T cells showed clonal expansion by week 6 at 0.1 to 3.0 mg/kg.

The germline CDR1 and CDR2 sequences are SGHTA and FQGTGA. V shed 5 bases and J 2 bases; nucleotides not matched to a gene: 7. The CDR3 extends over 15 amino acids. Repertoires were generated with immunoSEQ multiplex PCR, while TCRdb's copy carries only in-frame clones and drops some. Here the sample spans 98,000 or so clones, roughly nine tenths being singletons. This clone occurred once. Its antigen is undetermined. This receptor was obtained from an adult with an advanced solid tumor such as melanoma, head and neck, liver or kidney cancer. The chain joins TRBV7-3 to TRBJ2-3, with TRBD2 identical over 7 bases. The sequencing here drew on CD4+ or CD8+ T cells sorted from blood, taken in a trial of the OX40 agonist ivuxolimab. CDR3 coding DNA: TGTGCCAGCAGCCCCCGGGCGGGAGTCACAGATACGCAGTATTTT. Translating gives CASSPRAGVTDTQYF.